These 28 T cell receptor beta chains share one sample of origin, sequenced in a study of tumor-infiltrating lymphocytes in primary liver carcinoma. The researchers produced TCR beta cDNA from around 0.5 ug total RNA with a constant-region primer. It was through three nested multiplex PCR rounds of slightly modified ARM-PCR that TCR beta libraries arose. The opening two PCR rounds, nine to eleven cycles each, paired TRBV1-TRBV30 forward primers with a C-beta reverse primer. One entry per CDR3 protein results from TCRdb running MiXCR on the multiplex PCR reads. The data show fewer than 400,000 distinct CDR3 sequences, around 50% seen once. In addition to blood RNA drawn from unsorted whole blood, germline DNA was extracted. The specimen was peripheral blood. The receptors come from a woman in her twenties or thirties with primary liver carcinoma and hepatitis B virus infection.

This chain links TRBV6-5 with TRBJ2-1; D possibly corresponds to TRBD2 (6 bases). Germline V gene data show CDR1 as MNHEY and CDR2 as SVGAGI. Trimming stripped 5 bases from V and 3 bases from J, with 14 bases between. The CDR3 has 15 residues. CDR3: CASSRTNLHYNEQFF. CDR3 in DNA: TGTGCCAGCAGTCGGACTAACCTTCACTACAATGAGCAGTTCTTC.

CDR3 loop: CSAESTDTQYF. The CDR3, as DNA: TGCAGCGCCGAATCCACAGATACGCAGTATTTT. The chain employs TRBV29-1 and TRBJ2-3; D gene uncertain. Trimming stripped 7 bases from V and 2 bases from J, with 7 bases between. The CDR3 has 11 amino acids. Per the germline V gene, CDR1 is SQVTM and CDR2 is ANQGSEA.

This clonotype was seen many times. This rearrangement joins TRBV10-2 to TRBJ2-5, with a possible D match to TRBD2 (6 bases). Germline lookup yields CDR1 WSHSY and CDR2 SAAADI. The CDR3 consists of 15 residues. The V and J ends lost 7 bases and 1 base respectively, with 16 bases between them. CDR3 region: CASTPSAGFQETQYF. CDR3 DNA: TGCGCCAGCACCCCATCAGCGGGCTTCCAAGAGACCCAGTACTTC.

V usage is TRBV6-1 and J usage is TRBJ1-1; 8 bases match TRBD1. The CDR3 runs to 15 residues. The germline V gene encodes CDR1 MNHNS and CDR2 SASEGT. Unmatched junction bases numbered 9, after V lost 8 bases and J lost 1 base. This chain's CDR3 is CASFDRGAPNTEAFF. CDR3 coding DNA: TGTGCCAGCTTCGACAGGGGTGCTCCGAACACTGAAGCTTTCTTT.

V and J are TRBV2 and TRBJ2-5; 8 nucleotides match TRBD2. This CDR3 has 15 amino acids. V dropped 7 bases and J dropped 7; count of bases not matched to a gene: 14. Germline lookup yields CDR1 SNHLY and CDR2 FYNNEI. The CDR3 protein is CASKSGAGALGTQYF. DNA for the CDR3: TGTGCCAGCAAGTCCGGAGCGGGAGCGCTGGGGACCCAGTACTTC.

Concerning this clonotype itself: This could be a read error, since a much larger clone is one nucleotide away. The conserved phenylalanine or tryptophan normally closing the CDR3 is absent here, so this likely arose from a read error. V is TRBV12-3 or TRBV12-4 and J is TRBJ2-4, with TRBD1 matching over 7 bases. With 5 bases clipped from V and 8 bases from J, the junction kept 9 bases outside the gene matches. This CDR3 spans 14 amino acids. Here the CDR3 reads CASSPLTGADIQYL. CDR3 coding DNA: TGTGCCAGCAGTCCCCTTACAGGGGCGGACATTCAGTACTTG.

On this clonotype itself: One end of the junction does not line up with germline, which may come from a read error. The rearrangement joins TRBV11-2 to TRBJ2-2; weak D call: TRBD2 (5 bases). There are 12 residues in the CDR3. Germline V lookup: CDR1 SGHAT, CDR2 FQNNGV. CDR3 in amino acids: CAIRMDHGELFF. The CDR3 region has the DNA TGTGCCATCAGGATGGACCACGGGGAGCTGTTCTTT.

Of note for this clonotype: Relative to the germline gene, one junction end is altered; a read error may explain this. The rearrangement uses TRBV7-9 and TRBJ1-2; D gene unclear. This CDR3 has 15 residues. Germline-derived CDR1 and CDR2 are SEHNR and FQNEAQ (reference sequence). CDR3 sequence reads: CASRLASGLSYGYTF. CDR3 nucleotides: TGTGCCAGCAGATTAGCTTCGGGTTTGTCCTATGGCTACACCTTC.

This clonotype came up many times. The V call is TRBV11-1, the J call TRBJ2-7, with no clear D. The CDR3 is 14 residues long. Per the germline V gene, CDR1 is SGHAT and CDR2 is FQDESV (reference sequence). V lost 5 bases and J lost 5, with 16 bases in between. As DNA, the CDR3 is TGTGCCAGCAGCCCTTGGACGAGTGGGGACGAGCAGTACTTC. This codes for CASSPWTSGDEQYF.

Worth noting for this clonotype: Since a much larger clone is just one base distant, this may be a read error. V usage is TRBV10-3 and J usage is TRBJ1-2; D ambiguous. This CDR3 comprises 12 residues. Trimming removed 5 bases at V and 8 bases at J, with 12 bases between. From germline, CDR1 is ENHRY and CDR2 SYGVKD. The CDR3 DNA follows: TGTGCCATCAGTCTAAACGGCGGAGGCTACACCTTC. It is translated as CAISLNGGGYTF.

Note on this clonotype: This may be a read error, as it is one base from a much larger clone. The rearrangement uses TRBV12-3 or TRBV12-4 and TRBJ1-1; D call uncertain. The CDR3 loop spans 13 amino acids. CDR3 in DNA: TGTGCCAGCAGCAAACTGACACGGCCTGATGCTTTCTTT. Its protein is CASSKLTRPDAFF.

The chain has TRBV28 and TRBJ2-7, with 9 bases fitting TRBD1. Losses at the gene ends were 5 bases for V and 3 bases for J; bases not matched to a gene: 8. Germline CDR1 is MDHEN and CDR2 is SYDVKM. The CDR3 runs to 15 residues. Here the CDR3 reads CASSPGTGLIYEQYF. The CDR3 nucleotides read TGTGCCAGCAGTCCCGGGACAGGGCTTATCTACGAGCAGTACTTC.

This clonotype is a singleton in its sample. Possible read error: a much larger clone is one base away. The V call is TRBV6-5, the J call TRBJ2-2; no firm D call. Germline values: CDR1 MNHEY, CDR2 SVGAGI. Trimming removed 3 bases from V and 4 bases from J, with 12 bases in between. This CDR3 is 15 amino acids long. DNA for the CDR3: TGTGCCAGCAGTTATTTAGCTTCGGGCACCGGGGAGCTGTTTTTT. Its protein product is CASSYLASGTGELFF.

A note on this clonotype: Its ends do not fully match the called genes, so a read error is possible. The rearrangement links TRBV4-3 to TRBJ1-2; D uncertain. Germline loops: CDR1 LGHNA, CDR2 YSLEER. This CDR3 is 16 amino acids long. This chain's CDR3 is CAGSQLTGSWGDGYTF. For the CDR3, the DNA is TGCGCCGGCAGCCAGCTCACGGGATCTTGGGGAGATGGCTACACCTTC.

As regards this clonotype: This sequence may be a read error, since a much larger clone differs from it by one base. The V call is TRBV29-1, the J call TRBJ2-3, with 10 bases identical to TRBD2. The CDR3 is 16 amino acids. The V gene end was trimmed by 4 bases and the J gene end by 4 bases; junction bases not matched to a gene: 11. Germline V lookup: CDR1 SQVTM, CDR2 ANQGSEA. Written as DNA, the CDR3 is TGCAGCGTTGGGGATCCGGGACTAGCGACCCCAGATACGCAGTATTTT. Its protein is CSVGDPGLATPDTQYF.

V is TRBV14 and J is TRBJ2-1; TRBD2 is a possible D gene (7 bases). V was pared by 1 base and J by 7 bases, with 17 bases between. The CDR3 sequence is 16 residues long. Germline V lookup: CDR1 SGHDN, CDR2 FVKESK. The CDR3 bases are TGTGCCAGCAGCCAAGGGGGGGGCTATGCCCCGAATGAGCAGTTCTTC. Translated: CASSQGGGYAPNEQFF.

The V and J genes are TRBV6-2 or TRBV6-3 and TRBJ2-3; 7 nucleotides align to TRBD2. There are 15 residues in the CDR3. Germline V lookup: CDR1 MNHEY, CDR2 SVGEGT. The trim removed 6 bases at V and 1 base at J, leaving 7 bases unmatched. The CDR3 sequence: CASRETSRRTDTQYF. The CDR3 nucleotides are TGTGCCAGCAGGGAGACTAGCCGACGCACAGATACGCAGTATTTT.

About this clonotype itself: With a much larger clone just one base away, this may be a read error. V and J are TRBV12-3 or TRBV12-4 and TRBJ1-5, with 7 bases lining up with TRBD1. The J segment lost 9 bases and the V segment lost 7 bases, leaving 9 bases of the junction unmatched. This CDR3 is 13 amino acids long. The chain's CDR3 is CASNTPGGLPQHF. The CDR3 DNA sequence: TGTGCCAGCAACACCCCAGGGGGACTGCCCCAGCATTTT.

This clonotype was observed many times. The chain joins TRBV5-5 to TRBJ2-7; no clear D. Germline loops: CDR1 SGHKS, CDR2 YYEKEE (reference sequence). The CDR3 is 13 amino acids. The V and J ends lost 0 bases and 0 bases respectively, with 4 bases between them. Here the CDR3 DNA reads TGTGCCAGCAGCTTGGGGAGCTCCTACGAGCAGTACTTC. Amino acids: CASSLGSSYEQYF. Supplemented by reference TRBV5-5 and TRBJ2-7, the full variable domain reads DAGVTQSPTHLIKTRGQQVTLRCSPISGHKSVSWYQQVLGQGPQFIFQYYEKEERGRGNFPDRFSARQFPNYSSELNVNALLLGDSALYLCASSLGSSYEQYFGPGTRLTVT.

The CDR3 DNA follows: TGTGCCAGCAGTAGTGGGAACGAGCAGTACTTC. It is translated as CASSSGNEQYF. The chain has TRBV5-6 and TRBJ2-7; D ambiguous. The CDR3 runs 11 residues. Between the trimmed V and J ends, which lost 5 bases and 5 bases, there was a span of 8 bases. CDR1 SGHDT and CDR2 YYEEEE come from the germline V gene.

This clonotype was recorded many times. The rearrangement links TRBV4-2 to TRBJ1-3; no firm D call. The CDR3 is 15 residues long. CDR1 is LGHNA and CDR2 is YNFKEQ in the germline V gene. The V end lost 0 bases, the J end lost 0 bases, and 6 bases lay between the germline ends. The CDR3 region is CASSQEPVSGNTIYF. The CDR3 region has the DNA TGTGCCAGCAGCCAAGAACCAGTCTCTGGAAACACCATATATTTT.

In regard to this clonotype: At one end the junction does not follow the germline gene, possibly because of a read error. This chain joins TRBV12-3 or TRBV12-4 and TRBJ2-7, with 9 positions matching TRBD1. The CDR3 extends over 14 amino acids. This CDR3 is CASSLVWTGDEQHF. Written as DNA, the CDR3 is TGTGCCAGCAGTTTAGTATGGACAGGGGATGAGCAGCACTTC.

Regarding this clonotype: Since a much larger clone is just one base distant, this may be a read error. The chain couples TRBV12-3 or TRBV12-4 to TRBJ2-6; 7 nucleotides line up with TRBD1. CDR3 length: 18 amino acids. V shed 7 bases, J shed 6 bases, and the junction held 18 bases outside the gene matches. Written as DNA, the CDR3 is TGTGCCAGCAACTCCCGCCGGGACAGCTCGGTAGAGGCCAACGTCCTGACTTTC. This gives the protein CASNSRRDSSVEANVLTF.

Note on this clonotype: Just one base apart from a much larger clone, this may be a read error. The gene calls are TRBV4-1 and TRBJ2-5; 8 bases agree with TRBD2. Germline V gene data show CDR1 as MGHRA and CDR2 as YSYEKL. The CDR3 extends over 17 amino acids. Trimming cost V 4 bases and J 2 bases; bases outside gene matches: 12. The CDR3 DNA sequence: TGCGCCAGCAGCCGAGATCGTAGCGGGAACCAACAAGAGACCCAGTACTTC. Amino acid sequence: CASSRDRSGNQQETQYF.

Concerning this clonotype: An end of the junction does not agree with germline; a read error may underlie this. This sequence joins TRBV12-3 or TRBV12-4 and TRBJ2-1; possibly TRBD1 or TRBD2 for D (5 bases each). CDR3 length: 16 residues. The CDR3 DNA sequence: TGTGCCAGCAGTGGGGGTCCGATCGCCTCCTTCAATGAGCAGTTCTTC. Protein: CASSGGPIASFNEQFF.

This clonotype has ten or more counts. DNA for the CDR3: TGTGCCAGCAGTCCGGGACAGGGGGTTCAGAACACTGAAGCTTTCTTT. Protein product: CASSPGQGVQNTEAFF. V is TRBV11-3 and J is TRBJ1-1, with 11 bases that match TRBD1. This CDR3 contains 16 residues. The germline V gene encodes CDR1 SGHNT and CDR2 YENEEA. The V segment lost 6 bases and the J segment 1 base; nucleotides outside the gene matches: 7.

With regard to this clonotype: Because it lacks the conserved phenylalanine or tryptophan at the end, this CDR3 is likely a read error. The CDR3 DNA follows: TGTGCCAGCAGTGGCCCGGGAGGGCTAACCAAAAACATTCAGTACCTC. It specifies CASSGPGGLTKNIQYL. The chain carries TRBV12-3 or TRBV12-4 and TRBJ2-4; 8 bases match TRBD2. The CDR3 sequence is 16 residues long. Trimming at V came to 5 bases and at J to 2 bases, leaving 8 bases not matched to a gene.

At least ten counts were recorded for this clonotype. The V and J genes are TRBV29-1 and TRBJ1-4; TRBD1 matches 8 bases. The CDR3 has 13 residues. Trimming cost V 7 bases and J 7 bases; bases outside gene matches: 8. In germline, CDR1 is SQVTM, CDR2 ANQGSEA. This chain's CDR3 is CSALTGEGEKLFF. As DNA, the CDR3 is TGCAGCGCCCTGACAGGGGAAGGTGAAAAACTGTTTTTT.